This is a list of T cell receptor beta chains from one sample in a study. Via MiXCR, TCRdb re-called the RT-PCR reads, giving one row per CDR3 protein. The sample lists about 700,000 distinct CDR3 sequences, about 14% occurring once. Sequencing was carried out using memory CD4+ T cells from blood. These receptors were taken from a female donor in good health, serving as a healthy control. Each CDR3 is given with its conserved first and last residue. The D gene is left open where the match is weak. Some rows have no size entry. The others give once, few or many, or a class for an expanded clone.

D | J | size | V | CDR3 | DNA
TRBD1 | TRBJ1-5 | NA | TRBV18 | CASSPPGQGEISPQHF | TGTGCCAGCTCGCCTCCGGGACAGGGTGAAATCTCGCCCCAGCATTTT
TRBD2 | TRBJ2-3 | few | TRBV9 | CASSVGEGGPDTQYF | TGTGCCAGCAGCGTAGGTGAGGGAGGGCCAGATACGCAGTATTTT
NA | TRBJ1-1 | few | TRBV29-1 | CSPGPFEAFF | TGCAGCCCGGGGCCTTTTGAAGCTTTCTTT
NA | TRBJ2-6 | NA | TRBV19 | CASSSQGGGANVLTF | TGTGCCAGTAGTTCCCAGGGCGGTGGGGCCAACGTCCTGACTTTC
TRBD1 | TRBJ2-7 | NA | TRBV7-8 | CASRLQGAQEQYF | TGTGCCAGCAGGCTACAGGGGGCGCAAGAGCAGTACTTC
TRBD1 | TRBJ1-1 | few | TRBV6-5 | CASSDTGGTEAFF | TGTGCCAGCAGTGACACAGGGGGCACTGAAGCTTTCTTT
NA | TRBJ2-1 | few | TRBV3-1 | CASSQEPLFYNEQFF | TGTGCCAGCAGCCAAGAGCCCCTGTTCTACAATGAGCAGTTCTTC
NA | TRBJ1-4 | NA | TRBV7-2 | CASTNEFEKLFF | TGTGCCAGCACCAACGAATTTGAAAAACTGTTTTTT
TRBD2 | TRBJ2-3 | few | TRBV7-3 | CASSLTVASGTSTDTQYF | TGTGCCAGCAGCTTAACGGTGGCGAGCGGGACGTCCACAGATACGCAGTATTTT
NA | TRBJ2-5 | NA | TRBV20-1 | CSARDWAGQETQYF | TGCAGTGCTAGAGATTGGGCAGGGCAAGAGACCCAGTACTTC
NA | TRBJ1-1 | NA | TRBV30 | CAWSLTLNTEAFF | TGTGCCTGGAGTCTCACTTTGAACACTGAAGCTTTCTTT
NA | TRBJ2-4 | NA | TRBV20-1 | CSAAHLAKNIQYF | TGCAGTGCCGCGCATCTAGCCAAAAACATTCAGTACTTC
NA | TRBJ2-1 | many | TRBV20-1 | CSAWTYLRNEQFF | TGCAGTGCGTGGACTTACCTTCGCAATGAGCAGTTCTTC
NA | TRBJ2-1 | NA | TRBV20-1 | CSAEGVHSYNEQFF | TGCAGTGCTGAGGGGGTTCACTCCTACAATGAGCAGTTCTTC
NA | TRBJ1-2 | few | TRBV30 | CAWSVRHYGYTF | TGTGCCTGGAGTGTACGACACTATGGCTACACCTTC
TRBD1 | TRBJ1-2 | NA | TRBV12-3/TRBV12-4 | CASREGQGADGYTF | TGTGCCAGCAGAGAGGGACAGGGGGCAGATGGCTACACCTTC
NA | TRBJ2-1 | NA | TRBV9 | CASSGGTAPGNEQFF | TGTGCCAGCAGCGGAGGTACAGCACCGGGCAATGAGCAGTTCTTC
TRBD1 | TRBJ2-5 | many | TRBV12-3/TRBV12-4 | CASSPPGQGAREETQYF | TGTGCCAGCAGTCCCCCGGGACAGGGGGCGCGGGAAGAGACCCAGTACTTC
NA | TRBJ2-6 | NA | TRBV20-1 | CSARDSRFSGANVLTF | TGCAGTGCTAGAGATAGCCGTTTCTCTGGGGCCAACGTCCTGACTTTC
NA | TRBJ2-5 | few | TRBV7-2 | CASSHRVGQETQYF | TGTGCCAGCAGCCACAGGGTTGGGCAAGAGACCCAGTACTTC
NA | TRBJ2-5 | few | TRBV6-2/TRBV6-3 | CASLGETQYF | TGTGCCAGTCTTGGAGAGACCCAGTACTTC
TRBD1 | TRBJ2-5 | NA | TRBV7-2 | CASSSWTGFEQETQYF | TGTGCCAGCAGCTCTTGGACAGGGTTCGAGCAGGAGACCCAGTACTTC
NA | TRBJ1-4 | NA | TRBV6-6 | CASSYSGGGNEKLFF | TGTGCCAGCAGTTACTCTGGAGGGGGGAATGAAAAACTGTTTTTT
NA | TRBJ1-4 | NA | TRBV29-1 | CSAQGITNEKLFF | TGCAGCGCCCAGGGGATAACTAATGAAAAACTGTTTTTT